The rows below give T cell receptor beta chains drawn from one sample of a study of blood T cell repertoires in COVID-19. Repertoires were generated with immunoSEQ multiplex PCR, while TCRdb's copy carries only in-frame clones and drops some. Counted here are around 30,000 clones, approximately 82% occurring once; the ten biggest clones make up about 15%. Sequencing was performed on peripheral blood. The origin of the receptors is a man of 80 years or more with active or convalescent COVID-19. Each CDR3 is given with its conserved first and last residue.

j_call v_call cdr3_aa
TRBJ2-7 TRBV5-6 CASSLIDSSYEQYF
TRBJ2-5 TRBV7-6 CASSLVGTVAGEGTQYF
TRBJ2-1 TRBV19 CASSIDLEVEQFF
TRBJ1-5 TRBV27 CASSQQGSNQPQHF
TRBJ1-1 TRBV6-5 CASTYQQGRVAFF
TRBJ1-5 TRBV30 CAWSVLGQYNQPQHF
TRBJ2-1 TRBV11-2 CASSLDGSRYNEQFF
TRBJ2-7 TRBV5-1 CASSLRSSYEQYF
TRBJ2-2 TRBV9 CASSVGGGIGTSGRAWDTGELFF
TRBJ1-1 TRBV19 CASRYQGDVFEAFF
TRBJ2-1 TRBV19 CASSTLSGRGSYNEQFF
TRBJ2-2 TRBV5-6 CASSLRWGQGVLNTGELFF
TRBJ1-5 TRBV7-8 CASSLEGASNQPQHF
TRBJ1-2 TRBV6-5 CASSYSSGHLTYTF
TRBJ2-2 TRBV27 CASRRLAGGGGTGELFF
TRBJ2-2 TRBV28 CASSHPSGGPHTGELFF
TRBJ1-2 TRBV6-5 CASSYSTGANYGYTF
TRBJ2-1 TRBV6-1 CASSEFGGAGSDEQFF
TRBJ2-3 TRBV29-1 CSVHRGQSTDTQYF
TRBJ2-2 TRBV5-1 CASSLGSGHTGELFF
TRBJ2-2 TRBV6-1 CASSEPGANTGELFF
TRBJ2-5 TRBV5-1 CASSLRTGSPETQYF
TRBJ2-5 TRBV2 CASNLAGIGETQYF
TRBJ2-1 TRBV4-2 CASSQGRGSGRSYNEQFF
TRBJ2-7 TRBV15 CATSISRGPYEQYF
TRBJ2-3 TRBV2 CATTPNTDTQYF
TRBJ2-1 TRBV7-2 CASSPPGLAGGREQFF
TRBJ2-7 TRBV11-2 CASALWTSLHEQYF
TRBJ1-1 TRBV12-3/TRBV12-4 CASRPGVNTEAFF
TRBJ1-1 TRBV5-1 CASSLGLGQGNTEAFF
TRBJ1-5 TRBV19 CASSIAREVSQPQHF
TRBJ2-3 TRBV24-1 CATSDQGADTQYF
TRBJ2-5 TRBV7-7 CASSLLGVAQETQYF
TRBJ2-1 TRBV6-5 CASSWRTSGYNEQFF
TRBJ2-7 TRBV18 CASSATSGRAYEQYF
TRBJ2-3 TRBV5-4 CASSSGTSGSTDTQYF
TRBJ2-7 TRBV4-2 CASSQERSSGVYEQYF
TRBJ1-6 TRBV28 CASSLAGEVSPLHF
TRBJ2-2 TRBV7-6 CASSSPSGRAVAGELFF
TRBJ2-2 TRBV24-1 CATSEPMTGDGELFF
TRBJ2-5 TRBV2 CASSETAVSETQYF
TRBJ1-1 TRBV29-1 CSVTLSAGLEAFF
TRBJ1-6 TRBV6-5 CASRTGTDYNSPLHF
TRBJ2-7 TRBV4-1 CASSQDPGQYYEQYF
TRBJ1-1 TRBV24-1 CATSDPGQGNTEAFF
TRBJ2-7 TRBV5-4 CASSPTRNRDEQYF
TRBJ2-3 TRBV5-1 CASRGQGATDTQYF
TRBJ1-5 TRBV23-1 CASSLGAGGHNQPQHF